The 28 T cell receptor beta chains in this list originate from one sample, sequenced in a study of cytomegalovirus exposure and HLA in healthy donors. A multiplex PCR was run with 60 Vbeta primers and 13 Jbeta primers. TCRdb's copy holds only in-frame clones and misses some; the assay was immunoSEQ multiplex PCR. The top ten hold 7.7% of the sample, which has some 99,000 clones, around three quarters seen once. Sequencing was carried out using PBMCs. These receptors came from a woman aged 45-60 years in good health and CMV-seropositive.

The chain links TRBV5-1 to TRBJ1-3, with D possibly TRBD1 on 5 matching bases. CDR1 and CDR2 (germline): SGHRS, YFSETQ. The V end lost 3 bases, the J end lost 0 bases, and 10 bases lay between the germline ends. This CDR3 has 15 amino acids. The CDR3 is CASSSGLISGNTIYF. The CDR3 coding sequence is TGCGCCAGCAGCTCGGGACTGATCTCTGGAAACACCATATATTTT.

The chain joins TRBV9 to TRBJ2-5, with D possibly TRBD1 on 5 matching bases. Germline CDR1 is SGDLS and CDR2 is YYNGEE. The CDR3 spans 17 residues. The ends were cut back, 0 bases at V and 6 bases at J, with 21 bases in the middle. CDR3 amino acids: CASSVGLDTGWGKTQYF. The DNA for the CDR3 is TGTGCCAGCAGCGTAGGACTGGACACCGGATGGGGAAAGACCCAGTACTTC.

The V and J genes are TRBV5-1 and TRBJ2-5; 9 bases align to TRBD1. The V and J ends lost 2 bases and 5 bases, in that order; junction bases with no gene match: 4. Germline CDR1 reads SGHRS; CDR2 reads YFSETQ. The CDR3 totals 14 residues. For the CDR3, the DNA is TGCGCCAGCAGCTTTTGGGACAGGGATGAGACCCAGTACTTC. Translation gives CASSFWDRDETQYF.

The chain employs TRBV5-6 and TRBJ2-7; TRBD2 is a possible D gene (6 bases). CDR1 and CDR2 (germline): SGHDT, YYEEEE. CDR3 size: 14 residues. Trimming took off 2 bases at V and 2 bases at J, with 11 bases between the two ends. The CDR3, as DNA: TGTGCCAGCAGCTTCTCCGGGAGCCCCTACGAGCAGTACTTC. Translating it yields CASSFSGSPYEQYF.

This clone was picked up one time. The genes are TRBV19 and TRBJ2-7, with D tentatively TRBD1 (5 bases). The germline gives CDR1 LNHDA, CDR2 SQIVND (reference sequence). The V end was cut by 7 bases, the J end by 7 bases, with 17 bases between. The CDR3 has 13 amino acids. The CDR3 loop is CASNTPPQGEQYF. CDR3 bases: TGTGCCAGTAATACGCCCCCGCAGGGTGAGCAGTACTTC.

The V call is TRBV18, the J call TRBJ2-5; 8 nucleotides line up with TRBD1. CDR3 length equals 14 residues. Germline lookup yields CDR1 KGHSH and CDR2 LQKENI. V shed 4 bases, J shed 5 bases, and the junction held 6 bases outside the gene matches. The CDR3: CASSRTGSEETQYF. The CDR3 nucleotides read TGTGCCAGCTCACGGACAGGGTCGGAGGAGACCCAGTACTTC.

The chain is built from TRBV19 and TRBJ1-1, with D possibly being TRBD1 (6 bases). The CDR3 spans 15 residues. The germline V gene encodes CDR1 LNHDA and CDR2 SQIVND (reference sequence). V dropped 4 bases and J dropped 1 base, with 13 bases sitting between them. DNA of the CDR3: TGTGCCAGTAGTAAGGGACCGGGACAGAACACTGAAGCTTTCTTT. This codes for CASSKGPGQNTEAFF.

V and J are TRBV11-2 and TRBJ1-1, with TRBD1 matching over 8 bases. The V and J ends lost 5 bases and 0 bases, in that order; junction bases with no gene match: 5. The CDR3 extends over 15 amino acids. Germline CDR1 reads SGHAT; CDR2 reads FQNNGV. Here the CDR3 DNA reads TGTGCCAGCAGCCGCGAGACAGGGGTGAACACTGAAGCTTTCTTT. Residues: CASSRETGVNTEAFF.

The rearrangement uses TRBV18 and TRBJ2-7; 8 bases match TRBD2. The germline gives CDR1 KGHSH, CDR2 LQKENI. The CDR3 length is 15 residues. With 3 bases clipped from V and 6 bases from J, the junction kept 10 bases outside the gene matches. The CDR3 DNA is TGTGCCAGCTCACCGCCGGGACTAGGGAGCTTCGAGCAGTACTTC. Translated: CASSPPGLGSFEQYF.

This chain links TRBV12-5 with TRBJ2-2; no firm D call. Looked up from germline, CDR1 is LGHNT and CDR2 is FRNRAP. Trimming cost V 2 bases and J 7 bases, with 5 bases left between them. The CDR3 is 12 amino acids. The CDR3 loop is CASGLPIGELFF. The CDR3 DNA sequence: TGTGCTAGTGGTTTGCCTATCGGGGAGCTGTTTTTT.

The chain uses TRBV6-5 and TRBJ1-2, with TRBD1 matching 7 bases. Germline values: CDR1 MNHEY, CDR2 SVGAGI. Trimming cost V 0 bases and J 6 bases; bases outside gene matches: 4. The CDR3 contains 14 residues. The CDR3 DNA reads as TGTGCCAGCAGTTACTCGACAGGGTCCGATGGCTACACCTTC. Its protein is CASSYSTGSDGYTF.

The chain combines TRBV19 with TRBJ1-2, with D maybe TRBD1 (6 bases). This CDR3 is 14 amino acids long. Trimming cost V 0 bases and J 8 bases, with 13 bases left between them. The germline V gene has CDR1 LNHDA and CDR2 SQIVND (reference sequence). CDR3 coding DNA: TGTGCCAGTAGTATAGATCAGGGGCCACGAGGCTACACCTTC. Translation: CASSIDQGPRGYTF.

The rearrangement joins TRBV2 to TRBJ2-3; possibly TRBD2 for D (5 bases). Trimming took off 3 bases at V and 1 base at J, with 14 bases between the two ends. The germline gives CDR1 SNHLY, CDR2 FYNNEI. The CDR3 covers 16 residues. As DNA, the CDR3 is TGTGCCAGCAGTGAGATGAGGGTATTGGGCACAGATACGCAGTATTTT. Residues: CASSEMRVLGTDTQYF.

This chain uses TRBV18 with TRBJ2-3; 10 bases align to TRBD2. Trimming cost V 3 bases and J 5 bases; bases outside gene matches: 5. The CDR3 runs 15 residues. Per germline, CDR1 KGHSH and CDR2 LQKENI. The CDR3 bases are TGTGCCAGCTCACCTCGGCCTAGCGGGGGAGATACGCAGTATTTT. Translation gives CASSPRPSGGDTQYF. Together with reference TRBV18 and TRBJ2-3, the CDR3 gives the full variable domain: NAGVMQNPRHLVRRRGQEARLRCSPMKGHSHVYWYRQLPEEGLKFMVYLQKENIIDESGMPKERFSAEFPKEGPSILRIQQVVRGDSAAYFCASSPRPSGGDTQYFGPGTRLTVL.

About this clone itself: A junction boundary mismatches the germline segment, possibly from a read error. The J gene is TRBJ2-3, the V gene TRBV7-9; D call uncertain. Germline lookup yields CDR1 SEHNR and CDR2 FQNEAQ (reference sequence). The length of the CDR3 is 12 residues. The DNA for the CDR3 is TGTTCCAGCAGTTCCCCTAGAGATACGCAGTATTTT. This gives the protein CSSSSPRDTQYF. Together with reference TRBV7-9 and TRBJ2-3, the CDR3 gives the full variable domain: DTGVSQNPRHKITKRGQNVTFRCDPISEHNRLYWYRQTLGQGPEFLTYFQNEAQLEKSRLLSDRFSAERPKGSFSTLEIQRTEQGDSAMYLCSSSSPRDTQYFGPGTRLTVL.

The V gene is TRBV7-9, the J gene TRBJ1-5, with D unresolved. From germline, CDR1 is SEHNR and CDR2 FQNEAQ (reference sequence). The CDR3 length is 12 residues. Trimming stripped 2 bases from V and 11 bases from J, with 10 bases between. CDR3 DNA sequence: TGTGCCAGCAGCTTAATAGATAGTACCCAGCATTTT. As protein: CASSLIDSTQHF.

This clone was found once. The rearrangement uses TRBV9 and TRBJ1-4, with TRBD1 matching 7 bases. J was trimmed by 5 bases and V by 4 bases; bases with no gene match: 5. Germline assignment: CDR1 SGDLS and CDR2 YYNGEE. This CDR3 has 14 amino acids. CDR3 protein: CASSRQGSNEKLFF. The CDR3 region has the DNA TGTGCCAGCAGCCGACAGGGTTCCAATGAAAAACTGTTTTTT.

This clone was seen only once. The chain links TRBV2 to TRBJ2-3, with 10 bases fitting TRBD2. From germline, CDR1 is SNHLY and CDR2 FYNNEI. V was clipped by 2 bases and J by 4 bases; unmatched bases: 9. The CDR3 sequence is 17 residues long. CDR3 region: CASSEPRSSGRADTQYF. Here the CDR3 DNA reads TGTGCCAGCAGTGAACCCCGTTCCAGCGGGAGGGCAGATACGCAGTATTTT. Variable domain in full (rest from reference TRBV2 and TRBJ2-3): EPEVTQTPSHQVTQMGQEVILRCVPISNHLYFYWYRQILGQKVEFLVSFYNNEISEKSEIFDDQFSVERPDGSNFTLKIRSTKLEDSAMYFCASSEPRSSGRADTQYFGPGTRLTVL.

This clone was seen a handful of times. V gene TRBV7-9 combines with J gene TRBJ2-7; 8 bases align to TRBD1. Germline-derived CDR1 and CDR2 are SEHNR and FQNEAQ (reference sequence). After removal of 5 bases from V and 7 bases from J, the junction contained 13 bases not matched to a gene. The CDR3 is 15 residues long. DNA for the CDR3: TGTGCCAGCAGCGCAGACGGTCAGGGGGCGCGAGAGCAGTACTTC. It is translated as CASSADGQGAREQYF.

This chain connects TRBV9 to TRBJ2-5, with 11 positions matching TRBD2. The CDR3 consists of 16 residues. The V segment lost 0 bases and the J segment 1 base; nucleotides outside the gene matches: 2. Germline CDR1 is SGDLS and CDR2 is YYNGEE. In nucleotides, the CDR3 is TGTGCCAGCAGCGTAGCCACTAGCGGGGGCCAAGAGACCCAGTACTTC. Translation: CASSVATSGGQETQYF.

The chain uses TRBV5-8 and TRBJ2-3, with D maybe TRBD2 (5 bases). V was cut by 2 bases and J by 2 bases, with 12 bases left in between. The CDR3 contains 15 residues. In germline, CDR1 is SGHTS, CDR2 YDEGEE. The CDR3 bases are TGTGCCAGCAGCTTTTCCGGGATTCTCACAGATACGCAGTATTTT. Its protein is CASSFSGILTDTQYF.

V usage is TRBV4-3 and J usage is TRBJ2-7; D is perhaps TRBD1 (7 bases). Germline lookup yields CDR1 LGHNA and CDR2 YSLEER. Deletions cut 1 base from V and 1 base from J, with 14 bases between. The CDR3 covers 16 residues. The DNA of the CDR3 is TGCGCCAGCAGCCAAGTTGGAGGGGGCGCTTCCTACGAGCAGTACTTC. Translated, it gives CASSQVGGGASYEQYF.

This clone was recorded a few times. This sequence joins TRBV6-5 and TRBJ2-1; D unclear. The germline V gene encodes CDR1 MNHEY and CDR2 SVGAGI. The V and J ends lost 2 bases and 8 bases respectively, with 10 bases between them. The CDR3 has 13 residues. The CDR3 loop is CASSYVITDEQFF. The CDR3 nucleotides read TGTGCCAGCAGTTACGTTATTACGGATGAGCAGTTCTTC.

This rearrangement joins TRBV6-4 to TRBJ2-3, with TRBD2 matching 9 bases. V lost 8 bases, J lost 0 bases, and 12 bases stayed unmatched. Germline lookup yields CDR1 MRHNA and CDR2 SNTAGT. CDR3 length: 17 residues. This chain's CDR3 is CASVRFTSGPSTDTQYF. The CDR3 DNA sequence: TGTGCCAGCGTGCGATTTACTAGCGGGCCTAGCACAGATACGCAGTATTTT.

This clone has just one count. The junction and the germline gene differ at one end; a read error may be behind it. This chain joins TRBV9 and TRBJ2-6, with a weak D call TRBD1 (5 bases). Germline-derived CDR1 and CDR2 are SGDLS and YYNGEE. CDR3 length: 14 residues. The CDR3 here is CASSGSSGANGLTF. The CDR3 DNA follows: TGTGCCAGCAGCGGGAGCTCTGGGGCCAACGGCCTGACTTTC.

V gene TRBV6-5 combines with J gene TRBJ1-1; TRBD1 matches 8 bases. Per germline, CDR1 MNHEY and CDR2 SVGAGI. V lost 4 bases, J lost 1 base, and 2 bases stayed unmatched. The CDR3 has 14 residues. The CDR3 DNA follows: TGTGCCAGCAGTTCCGGACAGGGGAACACTGAAGCTTTCTTT. Translating gives CASSSGQGNTEAFF.

The rearrangement joins TRBV9 to TRBJ2-7, with 9 bases identical to TRBD2. The germline CDR1 and CDR2 sequences are SGDLS and YYNGEE. After removal of 0 bases from V and 3 bases from J, the junction contained 1 base not matched to a gene. The CDR3 has 14 amino acids. The CDR3 spells CASSVGSGSYEQYF. The CDR3 DNA is TGTGCCAGCAGCGTAGGTAGCGGGAGCTACGAGCAGTACTTC.

The chain couples TRBV4-2 to TRBJ1-6; D uncertain. This CDR3 is built from 16 residues. Trimming cost V 5 bases and J 0 bases, with 11 bases left between them. The germline gives CDR1 LGHNA, CDR2 YNFKEQ. CDR3 sequence (DNA): TGTGCCAGCAGCAGTTCTAGGAGCTCCTATAATTCACCCCTCCACTTT. Residues: CASSSSRSSYNSPLHF.